This T cell receptor (beta chain) derives from a study of spatial heterogeneity in lung cancer. Study-level results: Mutation tallies in tumors tracked expanded intratumoral alpha and beta TCR counts.

The V segment lost 9 bases and the J segment 3 bases; nucleotides outside the gene matches: 7. The length of the CDR3 is 13 residues. From germline, CDR1 is MNHEY and CDR2 SMNVEV (reference sequence). In this sample, this clonotype turned up a few times. No antigen is known for it. This beta chain came through as a stray read in a library set up for alpha chains, and its size says little. TCRdb called the 5' RACE reads again in MiXCR, with one record for every CDR3 protein. Of 6,000 to 7,500 distinct CDR3 sequences detected, roughly an eighth appear once; the ten largest clones hold approximately 9.8%. Time point defined: sample taken at primary tumor resection.

This material consisted of lung tumor tissue, taken at surgery. The gene calls are TRBV27 and TRBJ2-7, with 8 bases lining up with TRBD1. This TCR derives from a male donor with early-stage non-small cell lung cancer. The CDR3 DNA reads as TGTGCCAGTCGGGACAGGAACGACTACGAGCAGTACTTC. Translation gives CASRDRNDYEQYF.